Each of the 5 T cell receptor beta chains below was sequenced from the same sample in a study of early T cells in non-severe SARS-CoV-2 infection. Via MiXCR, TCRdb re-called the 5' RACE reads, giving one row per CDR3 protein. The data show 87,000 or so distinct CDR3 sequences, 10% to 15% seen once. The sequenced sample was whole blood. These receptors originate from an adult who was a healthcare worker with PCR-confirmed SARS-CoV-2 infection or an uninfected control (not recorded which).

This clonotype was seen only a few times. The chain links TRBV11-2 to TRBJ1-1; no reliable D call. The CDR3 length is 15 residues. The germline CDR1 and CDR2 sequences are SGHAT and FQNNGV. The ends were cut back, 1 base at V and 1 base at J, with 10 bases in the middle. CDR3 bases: TGTGCCAGCAGCTTAGGTGGGCGACAGAACACTGAAGCTTTCTTT. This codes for CASSLGGRQNTEAFF.

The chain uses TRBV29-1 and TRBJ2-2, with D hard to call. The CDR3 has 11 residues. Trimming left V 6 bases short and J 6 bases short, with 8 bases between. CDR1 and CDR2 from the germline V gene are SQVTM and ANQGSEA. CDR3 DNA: TGCAGCGTCCCCAGAGCCGGGGAGCTGTTTTTT. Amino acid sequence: CSVPRAGELFF.

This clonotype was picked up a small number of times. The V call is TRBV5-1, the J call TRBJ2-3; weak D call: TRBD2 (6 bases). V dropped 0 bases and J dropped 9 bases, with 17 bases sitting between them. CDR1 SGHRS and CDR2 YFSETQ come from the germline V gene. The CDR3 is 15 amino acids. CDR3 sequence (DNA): TGCGCCAGCAGCTTGGACGCGGGATCCTCAGCAACGCAGTATTTT. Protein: CASSLDAGSSATQYF.

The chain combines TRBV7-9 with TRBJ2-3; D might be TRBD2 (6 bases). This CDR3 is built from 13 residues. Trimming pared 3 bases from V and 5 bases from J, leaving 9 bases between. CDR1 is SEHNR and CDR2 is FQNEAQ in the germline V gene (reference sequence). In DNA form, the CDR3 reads TGTGCCAGCAGCTTCGGGACTGAAGATACGCAGTATTTT. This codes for CASSFGTEDTQYF.

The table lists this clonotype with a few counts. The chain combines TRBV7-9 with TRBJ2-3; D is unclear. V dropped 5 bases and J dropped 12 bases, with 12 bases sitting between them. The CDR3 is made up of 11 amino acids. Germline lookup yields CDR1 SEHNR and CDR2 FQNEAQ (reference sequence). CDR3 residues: CASSADGPQYF. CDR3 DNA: TGTGCCAGCAGCGCCGACGGACCCCAGTATTTT.